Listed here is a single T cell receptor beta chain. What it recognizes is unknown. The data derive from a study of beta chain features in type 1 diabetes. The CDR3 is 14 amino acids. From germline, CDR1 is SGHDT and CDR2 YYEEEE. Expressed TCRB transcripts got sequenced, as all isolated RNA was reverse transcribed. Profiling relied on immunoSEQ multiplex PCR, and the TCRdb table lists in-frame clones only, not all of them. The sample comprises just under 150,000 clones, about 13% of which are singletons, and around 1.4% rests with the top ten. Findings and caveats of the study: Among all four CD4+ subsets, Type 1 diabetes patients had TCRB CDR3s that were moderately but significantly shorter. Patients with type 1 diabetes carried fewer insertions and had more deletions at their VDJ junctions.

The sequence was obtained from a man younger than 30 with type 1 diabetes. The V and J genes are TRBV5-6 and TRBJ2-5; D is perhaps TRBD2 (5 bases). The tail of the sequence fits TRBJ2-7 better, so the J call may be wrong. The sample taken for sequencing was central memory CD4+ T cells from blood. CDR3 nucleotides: TGTGCCAGCAGCCCGCGGGCCAACGACTACGAGCAGTACTTC. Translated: CASSPRANDYEQYF.